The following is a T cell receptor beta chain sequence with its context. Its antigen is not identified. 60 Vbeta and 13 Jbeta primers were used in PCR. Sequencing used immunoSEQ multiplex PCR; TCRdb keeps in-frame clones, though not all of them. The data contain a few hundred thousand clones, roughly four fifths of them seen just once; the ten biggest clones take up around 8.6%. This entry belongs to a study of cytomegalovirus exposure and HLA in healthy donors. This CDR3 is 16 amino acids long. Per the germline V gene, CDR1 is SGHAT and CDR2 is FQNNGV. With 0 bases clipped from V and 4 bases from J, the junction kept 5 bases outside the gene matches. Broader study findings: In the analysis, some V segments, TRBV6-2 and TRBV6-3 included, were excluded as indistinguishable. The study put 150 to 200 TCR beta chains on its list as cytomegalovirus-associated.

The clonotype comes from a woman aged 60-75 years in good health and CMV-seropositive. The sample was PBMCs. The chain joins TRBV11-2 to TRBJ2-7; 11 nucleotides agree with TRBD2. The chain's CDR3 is CASSLEGTSGVYEQYF. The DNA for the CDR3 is TGTGCCAGCAGCTTAGAGGGGACTAGCGGCGTATACGAGCAGTACTTC.